This T cell receptor beta chain was sequenced in a study of cytomegalovirus exposure and HLA in healthy donors. Study-level findings and limits: Among CMV-associated TCR beta chains, most appeared HLA-restricted in a later analysis. Researchers left out some V segments, among them TRBV6-2 and TRBV6-3, as indistinguishable.

Germline V CDR1 and CDR2: GTSNPN, SVGIG (reference sequence). V trimming: 8 bases; J trimming: 8 bases; junction bases outside the gene matches: 14. The CDR3 consists of 14 residues. Regarding this clone: Its antigen is unknown.

Vbeta (60) and Jbeta (13) primers were used in the PCR. Method: immunoSEQ multiplex PCR; TCRdb's copy keeps in-frame clones and lacks some. The data contain tens of thousands of clones, around 72% of them singletons. The source material was PBMCs. The TCR comes from a woman in her thirties in good health and CMV-seronegative. The V and J genes are TRBV30 and TRBJ1-4; 7 bases match TRBD1. The CDR3 reads CAGGLDRVGEKLFF. In nucleotides, the CDR3 is TGTGCCGGGGGCCTAGACAGGGTTGGGGAAAAACTGTTTTTT. Supplemented by reference TRBV30 and TRBJ1-4, the full variable domain reads SQTIHQWPATLVQPVGSPLSLECTVEGTSNPNLYWYRQAAGRGLQLLFYSVGIGQISSEVPQNLSASRPQDRQFILSSKKLLLSDSGFYLCAGGLDRVGEKLFFGSGTQLSVL.